Below are 17 T cell receptor beta chains sequenced from a single sample in a study of shared clonotypes between healthy human individuals. As defined, naive CD8 cells were CD45RO-negative and positively selected for CCR7, with terminally differentiated effector memory CD45RA+ cells excluded. Method: immunoSEQ multiplex PCR; TCRdb's copy keeps in-frame clones and lacks some. Among some 2,000,000 clones listed, approximately 95% were seen once. Sequencing was performed on naive CD8+ T cells sorted from blood. These receptors were obtained from a man younger than 35 in good health.

The chain is built from TRBV7-9 and TRBJ2-1; 8 bases map to TRBD2. After removal of 4 bases from V and 9 bases from J, the junction contained 5 bases not matched to a gene. The CDR3 has 13 residues. Germline V gene sequence: CDR1 SEHNR, CDR2 FQNEAQ (reference sequence). CDR3 amino acids: CASSSGLVGEQFF. CDR3 nucleotides: TGTGCCAGCAGCTCGGGACTAGTCGGTGAGCAGTTCTTC.

The genes are TRBV27 and TRBJ2-3, with a weak D call TRBD1 (5 bases). The V gene lost 0 bases and the J gene lost 5 bases, with 9 bases spanning the gap. The CDR3 runs 14 residues. Germline V CDR1 and CDR2: MNHEY, SMNVEV (reference sequence). DNA of the CDR3: TGTGCCAGCAGTTTATCCACCCAGGGAGATACGCAGTATTTT. Its protein product is CASSLSTQGDTQYF.

This clone was observed a handful of times. The V and J genes are TRBV1 and TRBJ1-5; TRBD1 is the table's D call, not checked against the DNA. TRBV1 is termed a pseudogene. The CDR3 covers 15 residues. The CDR3: CTSSQDLPGNQPQHF. The DNA for the CDR3 is TGCACCAGCAGCCAAGATCTCCCAGGGAATCAGCCCCAGCATTTT.

This chain connects TRBV7-9 to TRBJ2-1; the match to TRBD2 covers 14 bases. Germline V gene lookup returns CDR1 SEHNR and CDR2 FQNEAQ (reference sequence). The CDR3 totals 18 residues. V was pared by 5 bases and J by 6 bases, with 12 bases of the junction left unmatched. The chain's CDR3 is CASSPPIGTSGSVNEQFF. The CDR3 coding sequence is TGTGCCAGCAGCCCGCCAATAGGGACTAGCGGGAGTGTCAATGAGCAGTTCTTC.

This clone has more than one count but fewer than ten. The chain links TRBV28 to TRBJ1-2, with TRBD1 identical over 7 bases. Germline assignment: CDR1 MDHEN and CDR2 SYDVKM. The trim removed 3 bases at V and 4 bases at J, leaving 8 bases unmatched. This CDR3 comprises 15 residues. CDR3 nucleotide sequence: TGTGCCAGCAGTTTGACCGACAGGGACCTCTATGGCTACACCTTC. It yields the protein CASSLTDRDLYGYTF.

The chain couples TRBV7-9 to TRBJ2-2; 9 bases match TRBD2. The V gene end was trimmed by 5 bases and the J gene end by 3 bases; junction bases not matched to a gene: 4. Germline V gives CDR1 SEHNR, CDR2 FQNEAQ (reference sequence). The CDR3 is made up of 15 amino acids. The chain's CDR3 is CASSLSGGYTGELFF. Written as DNA, the CDR3 is TGTGCCAGCAGCCTTAGCGGGGGATACACCGGGGAGCTGTTTTTT.

The chain combines TRBV28 with TRBJ1-6; D uncertain. This CDR3 is built from 16 residues. The ends were cut back, 7 bases at V and 1 base at J, with 14 bases in the middle. CDR1 and CDR2 from the germline V gene are MDHEN and SYDVKM. CDR3: CASTLQAGSYNSPLHF. In DNA, the CDR3 is TGTGCCAGCACCCTGCAGGCGGGATCCTATAATTCACCCCTCCACTTT.

J is TRBJ2-7 and V is TRBV5-1; no firm D call. CDR1 and CDR2 (germline): SGHRS, YFSETQ. The CDR3 runs to 14 residues. Deletions cut 2 bases from V and 0 bases from J, with 9 bases between. CDR3 protein: CASSFWPGSYEQYF. The CDR3 nucleotides are TGCGCCAGCAGCTTCTGGCCCGGCTCCTACGAGCAGTACTTC.

The chain combines TRBV7-8 with TRBJ2-7; D call uncertain. V lost 1 base and J 5 bases, leaving 12 bases between the germline ends. The CDR3 sequence is 14 residues long. Germline CDR1 SGHVS, CDR2 FQNEAQ. The DNA of the CDR3 is TGTGCCAGCAGCTTAGTTGCACAAGAAAACGAGCAGTACTTC. This translates into CASSLVAQENEQYF.

The rearrangement joins TRBV7-9 to TRBJ2-5; D uncertain. Trimming removed 1 base from V and 4 bases from J, with 10 bases in between. Per germline, CDR1 SEHNR and CDR2 FQNEAQ (reference sequence). CDR3 size: 14 residues. CDR3 sequence (DNA): TGTGCCAGCAGCTTAGTAGGCAGGTTAGAGACCCAGTACTTC. Translated: CASSLVGRLETQYF.

This rearrangement joins TRBV10-1 to TRBJ2-5, with 10 bases aligning to TRBD2. Germline assignment: CDR1 WNHNN and CDR2 SYGVQD (reference sequence). This CDR3 region has 13 residues. Trimming cost V 4 bases and J 4 bases; bases outside gene matches: 0. CDR3 sequence reads: CASSGTSGETQYF. As DNA, the CDR3 is TGCGCCAGCAGTGGGACTAGCGGAGAGACCCAGTACTTC.

The V and J genes are TRBV19 and TRBJ2-1; 10 positions match TRBD1. The CDR3 loop spans 14 amino acids. Germline-derived CDR1 and CDR2 are LNHDA and SQIVND (reference sequence). With V trimmed by 3 bases and J by 9 bases, 5 bases remained unmatched. CDR3 nucleotide sequence: TGTGCCAGTAGTATCCGGGACAGGGGTGTTGAGCAGTTCTTC. Its translation is CASSIRDRGVEQFF. The whole variable domain, remainder taken from reference TRBV19 and TRBJ2-1, is DGGITQSPKYLFRKEGQNVTLSCEQNLNHDAMYWYRQDPGQGLRLIYYSQIVNDFQKGDIAEGYSVSREKKESFPLTVTSAQKNPTAFYLCASSIRDRGVEQFFGPGTRLTVL.

The rearrangement links TRBV13 to TRBJ2-7, with 15 bases identical to TRBD2. CDR3 length: 17 amino acids. Per the germline V gene, CDR1 is PRHDT and CDR2 is FYEKMQ (reference sequence). J lost 5 bases, V lost 4 bases, and 9 bases had no gene match. DNA for the CDR3: TGTGCCAGCAGCTCCATCGGACTAGCGGGGGGGAGGCACGAGCAGTACTTC. Amino acids: CASSSIGLAGGRHEQYF.

The V call is TRBV7-2, the J call TRBJ2-5, with D perhaps matching TRBD2 (5 bases). The CDR3 runs to 14 residues. Trimming took off 5 bases at V and 9 bases at J, with 19 bases between the two ends. CDR1 is SGHTA, CDR2 FQGNSA, per germline. The CDR3 is CASSGSTTPSAQYF. Written as DNA, the CDR3 is TGTGCCAGCAGCGGATCGACTACACCCAGCGCCCAGTACTTC.

Notes on this clone: This sample also contains other DNA sequences that code for the same CDR3. This chain joins TRBV6-5 and TRBJ2-1, with D uncertain. From germline, CDR1 is MNHEY and CDR2 SVGAGI. The CDR3 contains 12 residues. Trimming left V 0 bases short and J 8 bases short, with 5 bases between. The CDR3 DNA reads as TGTGCCAGCAGTTACTCAAGAGATGAGCAGTTCTTC. Protein product: CASSYSRDEQFF.

V usage is TRBV10-3 and J usage is TRBJ2-7; D remains ambiguous. The CDR3 is made up of 14 amino acids. Germline-derived CDR1 and CDR2 are ENHRY and SYGVKD. V lost 3 bases, J lost 0 bases, and 9 bases lay in between. CDR3 region: CAISDDLSSYEQYF. CDR3 DNA: TGTGCCATCAGTGATGATCTAAGCTCCTACGAGCAGTACTTC.

The rearrangement uses TRBV6-4 and TRBJ2-1, with TRBD1 matching over 10 bases. Germline V gene sequence: CDR1 MRHNA, CDR2 SNTAGT. V shed 4 bases and J 7 bases; nucleotides not matched to a gene: 7. The CDR3 loop spans 15 amino acids. The DNA of the CDR3 is TGTGCCAGCAGTGCTTTTGACAGGGGGCAGAATGAGCAGTTCTTC. It yields the protein CASSAFDRGQNEQFF.